This T cell receptor (beta chain) was captured by sequencing in a study of T cells after yellow fever vaccination. Study results and limitations: Boosting was followed by the reappearance of most primary-vaccination clones (roughly 95% CD4, about 90% CD8).

The junction had 6 bases not matched to a gene; V was cut back by 6 bases and J by 0 bases. This CDR3 contains 15 residues. UMIs and a universal primer site were added when TCR cDNA was made by 5'RACE template switching. TCRdb reprocessed the 5' RACE reads with MiXCR, giving one entry per CDR3 protein. The table shows about 73,000 distinct CDR3 sequences, with 7.7% occurring only once. This clonotype has a count of ten or more. Its antigen is unidentified. This chain joins TRBV12-3 or TRBV12-4 and TRBJ2-3, with TRBD1 matching 7 bases. The sequences come from CD8+ T cells sorted from PBMCs, collected on the day of the yellow fever booster vaccination. This receptor was obtained from a man aged 25 to 45 who received the YFV17D yellow fever vaccine. This CDR3 is CASRLTGMSTDTQYF. In nucleotides, the CDR3 is TGTGCCAGCAGATTGACAGGGATGAGCACAGATACGCAGTATTTT.